Below are 5 T cell receptor beta chains sequenced from a single sample in a study of cytomegalovirus exposure and HLA in healthy donors. The PCR contained 60 Vbeta and 13 Jbeta primers. Sequenced by immunoSEQ multiplex PCR; TCRdb stores in-frame clones only, minus some. The sample has around 170,000 clones, over 65% seen once. The sample consisted of PBMCs. These receptors were collected from a woman aged 45 to 65 in good health and CMV-seropositive.

The genes are TRBV5-4 and TRBJ2-7, with TRBD2 as a possible D gene (6 bases). Germline V gene data show CDR1 as SGHNT and CDR2 as YYREEE (reference sequence). Trimming cost V 0 bases and J 3 bases, with 10 bases left between them. The CDR3 length is 14 residues. As DNA, the CDR3 is TGTGCCAGCAGCTTGGGGGGAGGCAACTACGAGCAGTACTTC. Translated: CASSLGGGNYEQYF.

J is TRBJ2-3 and V is TRBV7-2; maybe TRBD1 (6 bases). V lost 2 bases to trimming and J lost 3 bases, with 12 bases between them. The germline gives CDR1 SGHTA, CDR2 FQGNSA. The CDR3 consists of 15 residues. CDR3 region: CASSLRGQSTDTQYF. CDR3 sequence (DNA): TGTGCCAGCAGCTTAAGAGGACAGTCGACAGATACGCAGTATTTT. The whole variable domain, filled in from reference TRBV7-2 and TRBJ2-3, reads GAGVSQSPSNKVTEKGKDVELRCDPISGHTALYWYRQSLGQGLEFLIYFQGNSAPDKSGLPSDRFSAERTGGSVSTLTIQRTQQEDSAVYLCASSLRGQSTDTQYFGPGTRLTVL.

V usage is TRBV6-1 and J usage is TRBJ2-3, with D perhaps matching TRBD2 (5 bases). The CDR3 sequence is 14 residues long. CDR1 is MNHNS and CDR2 is SASEGT in the germline V gene. Deletions cut 3 bases from V and 2 bases from J, with 9 bases between. CDR3 sequence (DNA): TGTGCCAGCAGTGATGTTGACTACACAGATACGCAGTATTTT. Amino acids: CASSDVDYTDTQYF.

V usage is TRBV6-6 and J usage is TRBJ1-6; 7 bases map to TRBD1. V was pared by 5 bases and J by 8 bases, with 6 bases of the junction left unmatched. Germline V CDR1 and CDR2: MNHNY, SVGAGI (reference sequence). The CDR3 contains 14 residues. CDR3 coding DNA: TGTGCCAGCAGTGCGGACAGGAGGGATTCACCCCTCCACTTT. Its protein is CASSADRRDSPLHF.

The chain employs TRBV15 and TRBJ1-5; 9 nucleotides match TRBD1. The CDR3 totals 13 residues. Germline V gene sequence: CDR1 LNHNV, CDR2 YYDKDF (reference sequence). Trimming removed 9 bases from V and 5 bases from J; junction bases left unmatched: 5. The CDR3 nucleotides are TGTGCCACTACACAGGGGGCCCATCAGCCCCAGCATTTT. This encodes CATTQGAHQPQHF. Full variable domain (rest looked up from reference TRBV15 and TRBJ1-5): DAMVIQNPRYQVTQFGKPVTLSCSQTLNHNVMYWYQQKSSQAPKLLFHYYDKDFNNEADTPDNFQSRRPNTSFCFLDIRSPGLGDTAMYLCATTQGAHQPQHFGDGTRLSIL.